The source of this T cell receptor beta chain is a study of response to subunit inactivated influenza vaccine. Regarding the study as a whole: The authors suggested that every seasonal influenza vaccination recruits few new T cells.

The J segment lost 6 bases and the V segment lost 6 bases, leaving 7 bases of the junction unmatched. This CDR3 is built from 14 residues. CDR1 is DFQATT and CDR2 is SNEGSKA in the germline V gene (reference sequence). A word on this clonotype: The target antigen is unknown.

TCRdb re-derived calls from the RT-PCR reads in MiXCR, one entry per CDR3 protein. The table includes hundreds of thousands of distinct CDR3 sequences, roughly 23% detected once. This chain links TRBV20-1 with TRBJ2-3; 12 positions match TRBD2. This specimen was CD4+ T cells sorted from PBMCs, taken more than 4 days after vaccination. The receptor was derived from a man aged 50 or older who received an inactivated influenza vaccine. CDR3 sequence reads: CSARTSGMEDTQYF. DNA for the CDR3: TGCAGTGCAAGGACTAGCGGGATGGAGGATACGCAGTATTTT.